The following is a T cell receptor (beta chain) sequence with its context. The data stem from a study of blood T cell repertoires in COVID-19. Overall study: There were acute and convalescent COVID-19 samples, and they came from the United States, Italy and Spain. Nucleic acid was either cDNA or gDNA, and it came from T cells, B-cell-depleted T cells, or PBMCs.

Original processing methods: How many nucleated cells were present was estimated from reference gene primer amplification. Libraries were prepared by immunoSEQ multiplex PCR; TCRdb keeps only in-frame clonotypes and omits some of them. Clone size and the V and J calls come from that table; the DNA yielded D and trimming. Altogether fewer than 85,000 clones are present, about 73% being singletons, with the ten largest covering approximately 34%. This sequence originates from a woman between 70 and 85 years old with acute or convalescent COVID-19. The specimen was peripheral blood.

CDR3 region: CASSPRLAGGIEQYF. Here the CDR3 DNA reads TGTGCCAGCAGCCCCCGACTAGCGGGAGGGATCGAGCAGTACTTC. The chain recombines TRBV7-2 with TRBJ2-7; 14 bases agree with TRBD2. The CDR3 sequence is 15 residues long. V was clipped by 5 bases and J by 6 bases; unmatched bases: 6. CDR1 and CDR2 (germline): SGHTA, FQGNSA. The variable domain in full, completed from reference TRBV7-2 and TRBJ2-7, reads GAGVSQSPSNKVTEKGKDVELRCDPISGHTALYWYRQSLGQGLEFLIYFQGNSAPDKSGLPSDRFSAERTGGSVSTLTIQRTQQEDSAVYLCASSPRLAGGIEQYFGPGTRLTVT.